This T cell receptor (beta chain) emerged from a study of cytotoxic CD8 clonotypes in ibrutinib-treated CLL. Measured with immunoSEQ multiplex PCR; TCRdb has only the in-frame clones, and not every one. The table includes 300,000 to 350,000 clones, more than 65% detected once. Deletions cut 3 bases from V and 3 bases from J, with 17 bases between. CDR3 length: 16 amino acids. From germline, CDR1 is MNHEY and CDR2 SMNVEV (reference sequence). This clonotype was obtained from a human donor with chronic lymphocytic leukemia. The chain has TRBV27 and TRBJ1-1; a possible D gene is TRBD1 (6 bases). This material consisted of PBMCs, taken before ibrutinib treatment. This CDR3 reads CASSLSPRRTDTEAFF. The CDR3 DNA reads as TGTGCCAGCAGTTTGAGCCCCCGACGGACAGACACTGAAGCTTTCTTT.